This T cell receptor (beta chain) was sequenced in a study of T cell responses to AZD1222 COVID-19 vaccine. General study points: With dominance at 160-218 and 743-854, vaccine-associated CD4 TCRs spanned spike. The study sampled repertoires only after the peak T cell response. The donor cohort was predominantly white British with a female majority, and clonal diversity may have been underestimated.

TCRdb keeps only in-frame clones here, not all; method: immunoSEQ multiplex PCR. The data contain about 79,000 clones, about 90% of them singletons. In regard to this clone: Its antigen is not identified.

This clonotype was sampled from an adult in good health. Sequenced here: peripheral blood, sampled on day 0 of MenACWY control vaccination.

Written as DNA, the CDR3 is TGTGCCAGCAGCCCAGGACAGGGGGCAGCAGATACGCAGTATTTT. Amino acids: CASSPGQGAADTQYF. This chain joins TRBV11-3 and TRBJ2-3, with TRBD1 identical over 11 bases. CDR3 length equals 15 residues. CDR1 is SGHNT and CDR2 is YENEEA in the germline V gene. J lost 4 bases, V lost 5 bases, and 5 bases had no gene match. Full variable domain (remainder filled in from reference TRBV11-3 and TRBJ2-3): EAGVVQSPRYKIIEKKQPVAFWCNPISGHNTLYWYLQNLGQGPELLIRYENEEAVDDSQLPKDRFSAERLKGVDSTLKIQPAELGDSAVYLCASSPGQGAADTQYFGPGTRLTVL.